This T cell receptor (beta chain) was observed in a study of cytomegalovirus exposure and HLA in healthy donors. It was with 60 Vbeta and 13 Jbeta primers that the PCR ran. Generated by immunoSEQ multiplex PCR, the TCRdb table keeps only in-frame clones and is missing some. The table shows about 200,000 clones, with 12% occurring only once. A note on this clone: Its antigen is not identified.

General observations from the study: Later, an analysis showed that TCR beta chains associated with HLA were more clonally expanded than others that were equally common. Later work found that TCR association rates differed between HLA loci; DRB1 had the most and HLA-C the fewest. HLA alleles were associated with around 17,000 TCR beta sequences in a later analysis at 0.05 false discovery rate.

Sequenced sample: PBMCs. This TCR was recovered from a man aged 50 to 59 in good health and CMV-seropositive.

Written as DNA, the CDR3 is TGTGCCAGCAGTCCCCCCGGCGCGGGGGGGCGGGGTACGCAGTATTTT. Translating it yields CASSPPGAGGRGTQYF. The chain recombines TRBV6-7 with TRBJ2-3; 9 bases agree with TRBD2. Being an ORF, TRBV6-7 has a function that is uncertain. V lost 5 bases and J lost 8; bases outside the gene matches: 14. This CDR3 has 16 amino acids.